Below, one T cell receptor (beta chain) is given with its context. Its antigen is still unknown. No base quality information exists; no much larger clone differs at one position. The record originates from a study of T cell responses to AZD1222 COVID-19 vaccine listed by TCRdb under 2021. Regarding the research as a whole: AZD1222 recipients whose second dose came at about 4 weeks and those whose second dose came at about 12 weeks were combined into one group, since spike-specific TCR depth and breadth did not differ between the two schedules. TCR sequencing was performed for about 250 trial participants, of whom 200 to 220 were given two doses of AZD1222 and around 25 were given two doses of MenACWY control vaccine. Enrollment into the trials was organized by age into subgroups of 18-55, 56-69 and 70-plus years, and those subgroups contained approximately 150, 30 and 60 TCR-sequenced participants, respectively.

Reading the germline V gene gives CDR1 LGHNA and CDR2 YSLEER. Deletion took 0 bases off V and 5 bases off J, with a span of 13 bases between the germline ends. The CDR3 numbers 16 residues from cysteine through phenylalanine. Kept here is only the CDR3 DNA, which spans 48 bases and is read in frame from base 1. The investigation overall reported the following: Vaccine-associated CD4 TCRs spanned the whole spike protein, with dominant responses in regions 160-218 and 743-854. In the small 56-69-year group, the increase in depth fell short of significance, most likely because of low power. Most participants were white British and females outnumbered males, and the authors suggested that clonal diversity may have been underestimated. Because no samples from the day 14 peak response were available, repertoires could be characterized only after the peak T cell response. Nearly half of unique spike-specific TCRs reportedly recognized epitopes outside regions mutated in the B.1.351 and B.1.1.7 variants. Conclusions about previously exposed vaccinees were limited because only six or seven AZD1222 recipients were SARS-CoV-2 seropositive at baseline. After two AZD1222 doses, both the breadth and the depth of spike-specific TCRs were significantly higher than at day 0 and than in MenACWY recipients.

The intended sense of this specimen's time point label: baseline before first vaccination. Samples from vaccinated people were obtained from the UK trials COV001 and COV002, which included a single-blind randomized controlled phase 2/3 trial of AZD1222 (ChAdOx1 nCoV-19) in healthy adults. For TCRbeta chain sequencing, PBMC samples from trial participants were taken at day 0 and at day 28 after the second dose. The CDR3 regions of human TCRbeta chains were analyzed by immunosequencing. In the source study's methods: Repertoire TCRs were checked for matches against a reference library of SARS-CoV-2-specific TCRs that had been generated using the MIRA antigen-specificity platform. Breadth meant the fraction of unique TCRs that were SARS-CoV-2-associated, whereas depth meant the fraction of total T cells that were SARS-CoV-2-associated. Each spike-specific TCR was assigned to its reactive spike region and to a CD4 or CD8 class using the MIRA data. Log10-transformed breadth and depth values were compared by one-way ANOVA with Sidak's multiple comparisons tests. The immuneACCESS repertoire file appears here via TCRdb, limited to in-frame rearrangements. These files lack a portion of the clones; in checked studies, under half of the deficit traces to unresolved V genes, and the cause of the others is not known. V, J and clone size are those of that table, while D and trimming were read from the DNA. The sample records about 98,000 clones, roughly 80% of which are singletons. Together, the top ten hold over 15% of the sample.

The source material was peripheral blood, sampled on day 0 of AZD1222 vaccination. The sequence derives from an adult in good health. In this chain, TRBV4-3 is recombined with TRBJ1-4; the D gene assignment is ambiguous. The DNA reads as follows: TGCGCCAGCAGCCAAGACGGTCAGTCAGGAAATGAAAAACTGTTTTTT. This encodes CASSQDGQSGNEKLFF.